Sequencing of this TCR beta chain was carried out in a study of regulatory T cells in long-lasting Graves disease. Findings and caveats of the study: Segments TRBV28, TRBJ1-2 and TRBJ2-5 showed preferential usage in persistent disease.

Time point meaning: newly diagnosed GD, antithyroid drugs for less than 3 months. RNA isolated from PBMCs was used to make the TCR library. From an endocrinology department in Xi'an, China, came the patients. Germline values: CDR1 GTSNPN, CDR2 SVGIG (reference sequence). The length of the CDR3 is 15 residues. Losses at the gene ends were 6 bases for V and 8 bases for J; bases not matched to a gene: 16. With iRepertoire HTBI primers and Arm-PCR of CDR3 regions, TCR beta libraries were built. TCRdb reprocessed the multiplex PCR reads via MiXCR and lists one record per CDR3 protein. The table has about 610,000 distinct CDR3 sequences, around 15% seen once. As for this clonotype: Its antigen is undetermined.

The sample also formed part of further work on T cells in Graves' hyperthyroidism and ophthalmopathy. Per that study: In the first-round RT-PCR of the TCR CDR3, the HTBI primer set was used.

The specimen comprised peripheral blood mononuclear cells (PBMCs), sampled at new diagnosis, from a patient treated with antithyroid drugs. The gene calls are TRBV30 and TRBJ1-2; 9 nucleotides line up with TRBD1. The sequence was collected from a man aged 18 to 35 with Graves disease. Here the CDR3 reads CACLRKTGGIPGYTF. The CDR3 DNA sequence: TGTGCCTGCCTCCGTAAGACAGGGGGGATTCCGGGCTACACCTTC.